This is a list of T cell receptor beta chains from one sample in a study of T cell responses to AZD1222 COVID-19 vaccine. Some clones are missing from TCRdb's copy, which holds only in-frame ones; the method was immunoSEQ multiplex PCR. The data hold about 82,000 clones, with 80% to 95% observed a single time. The material was peripheral blood, obtained 28 days after the second AZD1222 dose. The receptor source for this set is an adult who received the AZD1222 COVID-19 vaccine. The CDR3 runs from the conserved cysteine through the conserved F or W. A D gene is named only where the DNA matches it firmly. Only some rows state a clone size, as once, few, many or a class for expanded clones.

size,V,length,D,J,CDR3,DNA
-,TRBV6-5,13,-,TRBJ2-2,CASSYSGRTELFF,TGTGCCAGCAGTTACTCTGGCCGTACGGAGCTGTTTTTT
-,TRBV4-3,12,-,TRBJ1-1,CASSQEIGKAFF,TGCGCCAGCAGCCAAGAAATCGGCAAAGCTTTCTTT
-,TRBV19,16,-,TRBJ1-6,CASSIGGSSYNSPLHF,TGTGCCAGTAGTATCGGAGGGAGCTCCTATAATTCACCCCTCCACTTT
-,TRBV11-2,15,TRBD1,TRBJ2-3,CASSITTGYADTQYF,TGTGCCAGCAGCATCACGACAGGGTACGCAGATACGCAGTATTTT
-,TRBV10-1,13,-,TRBJ1-6,CATQNTYNSPLHF,TGCGCCACCCAAAACACCTATAATTCACCCCTCCACTTT
-,TRBV10-3,12,-,TRBJ1-1,CAISDPPREAFF,TGTGCCATCAGTGACCCACCGAGGGAAGCTTTCTTT
-,TRBV4-3,19,TRBD1,TRBJ2-3,CASSQERGGDRVSLVTQYF,TGCGCCAGCAGCCAAGAAAGGGGCGGGGACAGGGTCAGTCTCGTTACGCAGTATTTT
once,TRBV30,14,TRBD1,TRBJ1-5,CAWSWDREFQPQHF,TGTGCCTGGAGTTGGGACAGGGAGTTTCAGCCCCAGCATTTT
-,TRBV13,18,-,TRBJ2-6,CASSDPGLPLSGANVLTF,TGTGCCAGCAGCGACCCGGGCCTACCTTTATCTGGGGCCAACGTCCTGACTTTC
once,TRBV12-5,15,-,TRBJ1-5,CASGFDGRNNQPQHF,TGTGCTAGTGGTTTTGACGGGCGGAACAATCAGCCCCAGCATTTT
once,TRBV12-3/TRBV12-4,11,TRBD1,TRBJ2-1,CASTVQGRQFF,TGTGCCAGCACTGTACAGGGGAGGCAGTTCTTC
-,TRBV5-4,16,-,TRBJ1-2,CASSLEGQRANYGYTF,TGTGCCAGCAGCTTGGAGGGACAAAGAGCTAACTATGGCTACACCTTC
-,TRBV18,15,TRBD1,TRBJ1-3,CASSPRTGGLDTIYF,TGTGCCAGCTCACCGAGGACAGGGGGCCTAGACACCATATATTTT
once,TRBV7-7,13,-,TRBJ1-1,CASSFGPNTEAFF,TGTGCCAGCAGCTTTGGACCGAACACTGAAGCTTTCTTT
-,TRBV5-6,15,-,TRBJ2-1,CASSFATVSNNEQFF,TGTGCCAGCAGCTTCGCGACAGTTTCAAACAATGAGCAGTTCTTC
-,TRBV27,14,-,TRBJ2-5,CASSWGGPQETQYF,TGTGCCAGCTCCTGGGGGGGCCCCCAAGAGACCCAGTACTTC
-,TRBV30,13,-,TRBJ1-3,CAWSGLGGNTIYF,TGTGCCTGGAGCGGCCTTGGTGGAAACACCATATATTTT
once,TRBV11-3,14,-,TRBJ2-3,CASSLVASTDTQYF,TGTGCCAGCAGCTTAGTGGCTAGCACAGATACGCAGTATTTT
few,TRBV7-6,15,-,TRBJ2-1,CASSRSGTRYNEQFF,TGTGCCAGCAGTCGATCCGGGACTCGCTACAATGAGCAGTTCTTC
-,TRBV11-2,16,-,TRBJ2-3,CASSLGGVGFTDTQYF,TGTGCCAGCAGCTTAGGAGGGGTCGGATTCACAGATACGCAGTATTTT
-,TRBV4-1,18,TRBD1,TRBJ1-3,CASSHDLRQGRPGNTIYF,TGCGCCAGCAGCCACGACCTTAGACAGGGGAGGCCTGGAAACACCATATATTTT
once,TRBV4-3,19,-,TRBJ1-3,CASSQEGYGGPYSGNTIYF,TGCGCCAGCAGCCAAGAAGGATACGGGGGGCCTTACTCTGGAAACACCATATATTTT
-,TRBV28,15,-,TRBJ1-2,CASKPGAGDHYGYTF,TGTGCCAGCAAACCCGGCGCAGGGGATCACTATGGCTACACCTTC
-,TRBV11-3,12,-,TRBJ2-7,CASSPNIYEQYF,TGTGCCAGCAGCCCCAACATCTACGAGCAGTACTTC
-,TRBV28,14,-,TRBJ1-1,CASRFTGLGTEAFF,TGTGCCAGCAGATTTACAGGGTTGGGCACTGAAGCTTTCTTT
-,TRBV19,13,TRBD1,TRBJ1-5,CASSDRGNQPQHF,TGTGCCAGTAGCGACAGGGGCAATCAGCCCCAGCATTTT
-,TRBV11-2,15,-,TRBJ2-1,CASTRGGFSYNEQFF,TGTGCCAGCACCAGAGGGGGGTTCTCCTACAATGAGCAGTTCTTC
-,TRBV6-4,18,-,TRBJ2-3,CASSPSWGDGSHTDTQYF,TGTGCCAGCAGTCCCAGTTGGGGGGACGGCAGTCACACAGATACGCAGTATTTT
-,TRBV4-1,16,TRBD1,TRBJ2-2,CASSQVQQGDRGELFF,TGCGCCAGCAGCCAAGTGCAACAGGGGGATAGGGGGGAGCTGTTTTTT
-,TRBV5-4,15,TRBD2,TRBJ2-1,CASSFIAGPNNEQFF,TGTGCCAGCAGCTTTATAGCGGGACCTAACAATGAGCAGTTCTTC
-,TRBV5-1,14,-,TRBJ1-4,CASRPGSSNEKLFF,TGCGCCAGCCGGCCGGGCAGCTCTAATGAAAAACTGTTTTTT
-,TRBV20-1,13,-,TRBJ2-7,CSASHRTVYEQYF,TGCAGTGCTAGTCACAGGACTGTCTACGAGCAGTACTTC
-,TRBV9,14,-,TRBJ1-1,CASSVGWGNTEAFF,TGTGCCAGCAGCGTAGGTTGGGGGAACACTGAAGCTTTCTTT